The TCR beta chain described here comes from a study of radiation and T cells in renal cell carcinoma. Assay used: immunoSEQ multiplex PCR; TCRdb lists only in-frame clones, some missing. The sample includes about 150,000 clones, 88% of them seen just once. The time point: baseline pretreatment blood. Treatment in this sample: 15 Gy SBRT to primary tumor, nephrectomy 4 weeks later. Serial blood draws occurred at baseline and 2 and 4 weeks post-SBRT. Clear cell pathology was present in this patient's renal cell carcinoma. The CDR3 contains 15 residues. V lost 0 bases to trimming and J lost 4 bases, with 12 bases between them. Germline CDR1 and CDR2: MNHNY and SVGAGI (reference sequence).

This receptor was obtained from a woman aged 45-65 years with renal cell carcinoma. The rearrangement joins TRBV6-6 to TRBJ2-5; D is unclear. Sequencing was performed on blood, taken from a patient whose treatment included radiotherapy and nephrectomy. For the CDR3, the DNA is TGTGCCAGCAGTTACTCGTTGAACCAGAGAGAGACCCAGTACTTC. Translating gives CASSYSLNQRETQYF.